This T cell receptor beta chain emerged from a study of T cells in tumors after PD-1 blockade. As for the study in general: No patient had prior checkpoint blockade, systemic immunosuppression, or radiotherapy within 4 weeks. Patients received pembrolizumab 200 mg every 3 weeks or cemiplimab 350 mg every 2 weeks. Some patients also took daily vismodegib 150 mg during anti-PD-1 treatment.

Tumor or blood genomic DNA was sequenced, with inputs of roughly 550 ng to 6,500 ng. This table comes from immunoSEQ multiplex PCR, and its TCRdb copy is limited to in-frame clones, with some not included. The profile shows around 60,000 clones, just under 80% of them singletons. Germline CDR1 PRHDT, CDR2 FYEKMQ (reference sequence). With 8 bases clipped from V and 0 bases from J, the junction kept 7 bases outside the gene matches. CDR3 length equals 16 residues. This receptor was taken from a human donor with basal cell carcinoma. The sequenced sample was PBMCs, obtained before anti-PD-1 treatment. The chain employs TRBV13 and TRBJ2-6, with 7 nucleotides matching TRBD2. The CDR3 sequence: CASASWGGSGANVLTF. In DNA, the CDR3 is TGTGCCAGCGCTTCCTGGGGGGGCTCTGGGGCCAACGTCCTGACTTTC.